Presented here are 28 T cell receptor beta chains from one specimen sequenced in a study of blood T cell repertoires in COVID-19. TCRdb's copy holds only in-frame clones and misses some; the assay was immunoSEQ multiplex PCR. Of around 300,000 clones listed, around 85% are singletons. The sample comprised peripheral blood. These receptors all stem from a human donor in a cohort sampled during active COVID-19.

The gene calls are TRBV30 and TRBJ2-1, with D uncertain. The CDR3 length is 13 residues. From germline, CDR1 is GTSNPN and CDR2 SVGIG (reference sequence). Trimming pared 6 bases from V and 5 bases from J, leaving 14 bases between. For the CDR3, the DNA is TGTGCCTGCTCGGCAGGCATAAACAATGAGCAGTTCTTC. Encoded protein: CACSAGINNEQFF.

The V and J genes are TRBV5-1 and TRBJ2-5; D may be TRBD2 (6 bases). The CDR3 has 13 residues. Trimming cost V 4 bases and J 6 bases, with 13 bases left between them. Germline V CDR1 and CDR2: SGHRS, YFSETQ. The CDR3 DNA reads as TGCGCCAGCAGCCCCGGGACTGGTCAGACCCAGTACTTC. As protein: CASSPGTGQTQYF.

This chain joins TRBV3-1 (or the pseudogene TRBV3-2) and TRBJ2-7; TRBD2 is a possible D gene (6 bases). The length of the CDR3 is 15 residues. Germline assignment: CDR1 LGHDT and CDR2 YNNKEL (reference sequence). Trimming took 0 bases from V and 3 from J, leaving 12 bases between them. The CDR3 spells CASSQELGGNYEQYF. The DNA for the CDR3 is TGTGCCAGCAGCCAAGAACTCGGAGGGAACTACGAGCAGTACTTC.

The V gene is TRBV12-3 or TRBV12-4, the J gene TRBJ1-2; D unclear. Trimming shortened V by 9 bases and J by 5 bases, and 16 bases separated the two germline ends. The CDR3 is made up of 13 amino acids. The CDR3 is CASRVMGAYGYTF. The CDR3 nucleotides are TGTGCCAGTCGAGTCATGGGAGCGTATGGCTACACCTTC.

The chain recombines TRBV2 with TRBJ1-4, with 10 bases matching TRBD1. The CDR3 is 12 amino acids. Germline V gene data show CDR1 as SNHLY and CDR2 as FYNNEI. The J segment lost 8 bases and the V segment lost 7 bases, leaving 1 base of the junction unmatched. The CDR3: CASMDRGEKLFF. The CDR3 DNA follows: TGTGCCAGCATGGACAGGGGGGAAAAACTGTTTTTT. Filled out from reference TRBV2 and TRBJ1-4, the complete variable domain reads EPEVTQTPSHQVTQMGQEVILRCVPISNHLYFYWYRQILGQKVEFLVSFYNNEISEKSEIFDDQFSVERPDGSNFTLKIRSTKLEDSAMYFCASMDRGEKLFFGSGTQLSVL.

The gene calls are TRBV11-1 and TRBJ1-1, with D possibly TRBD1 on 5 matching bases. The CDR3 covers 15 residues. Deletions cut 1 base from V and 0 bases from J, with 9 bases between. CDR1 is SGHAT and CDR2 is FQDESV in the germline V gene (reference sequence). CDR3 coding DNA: TGTGCCAGCAGCTTAGGCGACAGAATGAACACTGAAGCTTTCTTT. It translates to CASSLGDRMNTEAFF.

Here the CDR3 DNA reads TGTGCCAGCAGCCAAGCAGACACAACTAATGAAAAACTGTTTTTT. Translated: CASSQADTTNEKLFF. This chain connects TRBV4-2 to TRBJ1-4; D remains unclear. The germline V and J ends were trimmed by 1 base and 0 bases, with 6 bases remaining between them. Germline CDR1 and CDR2: LGHNA and YNFKEQ. This CDR3 has 15 amino acids.

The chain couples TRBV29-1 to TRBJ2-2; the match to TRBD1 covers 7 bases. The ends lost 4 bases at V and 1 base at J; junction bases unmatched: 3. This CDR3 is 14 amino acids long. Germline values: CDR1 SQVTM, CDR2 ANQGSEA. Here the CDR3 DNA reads TGCAGCGTTGTTGGGACAGTGAACACCGGGGAGCTGTTTTTT. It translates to CSVVGTVNTGELFF.

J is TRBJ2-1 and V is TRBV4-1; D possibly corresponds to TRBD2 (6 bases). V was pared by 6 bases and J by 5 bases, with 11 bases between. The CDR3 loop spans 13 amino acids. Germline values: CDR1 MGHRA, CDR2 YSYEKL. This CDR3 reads CASSPGVNNEQFF. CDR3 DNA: TGCGCCAGCAGTCCGGGGGTTAACAATGAGCAGTTCTTC.

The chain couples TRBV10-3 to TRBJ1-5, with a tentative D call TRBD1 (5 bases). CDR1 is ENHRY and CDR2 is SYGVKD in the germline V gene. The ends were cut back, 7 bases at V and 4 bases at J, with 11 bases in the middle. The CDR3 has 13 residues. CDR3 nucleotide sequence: TGTGCCATCAATAGTAGGGGAAATCAGCCCCAGCATTTT. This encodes CAINSRGNQPQHF.

For the CDR3, the DNA is TGTGCCTGGGCGGTTAGCGGGGGAGGCACAGATACGCAGTATTTT. It specifies CAWAVSGGGTDTQYF. This chain links TRBV30 with TRBJ2-3; 9 bases match TRBD2. V lost 5 bases, J lost 1 base, and 7 bases stayed unmatched. The CDR3 covers 15 residues. Germline lookup yields CDR1 GTSNPN and CDR2 SVGIG (reference sequence).

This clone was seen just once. The CDR3 DNA sequence: TGTGCCAGCCTGGACAGGGGACTTGTGGACGCAACTAATGAAAAACTGTTTTTT. Residues: CASLDRGLVDATNEKLFF. The chain has TRBV2 and TRBJ1-4; 9 positions agree with TRBD1. Germline CDR1 SNHLY, CDR2 FYNNEI. With V trimmed by 8 bases and J by 0 bases, 13 bases remained unmatched. This CDR3 contains 18 residues.

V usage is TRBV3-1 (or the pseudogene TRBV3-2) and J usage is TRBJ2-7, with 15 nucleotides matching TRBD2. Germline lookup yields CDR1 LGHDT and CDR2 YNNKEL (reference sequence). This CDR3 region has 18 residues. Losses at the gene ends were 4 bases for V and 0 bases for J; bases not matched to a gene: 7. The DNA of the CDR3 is TGTGCCAGCAGCCCCCTTGGACTAGCGGGGGGGACCTCCTACGAGCAGTACTTC. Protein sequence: CASSPLGLAGGTSYEQYF.

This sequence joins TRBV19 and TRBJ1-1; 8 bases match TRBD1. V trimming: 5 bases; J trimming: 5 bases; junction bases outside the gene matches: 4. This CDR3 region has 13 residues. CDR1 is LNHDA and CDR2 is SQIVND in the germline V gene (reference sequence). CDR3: CASSVDRGTEAFF. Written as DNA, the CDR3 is TGTGCCAGTAGTGTCGACAGGGGAACTGAAGCTTTCTTT.

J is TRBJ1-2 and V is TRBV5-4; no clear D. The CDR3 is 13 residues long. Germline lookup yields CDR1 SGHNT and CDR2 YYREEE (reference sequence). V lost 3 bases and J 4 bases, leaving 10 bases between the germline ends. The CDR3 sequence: CASSWSDTYGYTF. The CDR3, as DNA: TGTGCCAGCAGCTGGTCAGATACCTATGGCTACACCTTC. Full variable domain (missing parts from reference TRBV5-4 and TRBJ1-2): ETGVTQSPTHLIKTRGQQVTLRCSSQSGHNTVSWYQQALGQGPQFIFQYYREEENGRGNFPPRFSGLQFPNYSSELNVNALELDDSALYLCASSWSDTYGYTFGSGTRLTVV.

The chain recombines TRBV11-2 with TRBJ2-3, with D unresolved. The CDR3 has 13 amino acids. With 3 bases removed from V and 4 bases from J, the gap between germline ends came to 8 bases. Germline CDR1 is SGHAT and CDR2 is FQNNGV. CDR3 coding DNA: TGTGCCAGCAGCTTTCACGCGGCAGATACGCAGTATTTT. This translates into CASSFHAADTQYF.

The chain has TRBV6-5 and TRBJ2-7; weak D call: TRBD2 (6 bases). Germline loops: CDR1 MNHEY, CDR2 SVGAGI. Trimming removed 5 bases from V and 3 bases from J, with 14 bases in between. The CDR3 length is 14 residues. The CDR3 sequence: CASSLAGRYYEQYF. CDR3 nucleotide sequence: TGTGCCAGCAGTCTCGCGGGACGATACTACGAGCAGTACTTC.

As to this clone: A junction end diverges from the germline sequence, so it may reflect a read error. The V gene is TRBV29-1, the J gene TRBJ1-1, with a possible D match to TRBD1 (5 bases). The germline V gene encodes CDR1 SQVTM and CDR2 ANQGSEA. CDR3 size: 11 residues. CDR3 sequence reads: CSVQDRTEAFF. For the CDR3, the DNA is TGCAGCGTTCAAGACAGAACTGAAGCTTTCTTT.

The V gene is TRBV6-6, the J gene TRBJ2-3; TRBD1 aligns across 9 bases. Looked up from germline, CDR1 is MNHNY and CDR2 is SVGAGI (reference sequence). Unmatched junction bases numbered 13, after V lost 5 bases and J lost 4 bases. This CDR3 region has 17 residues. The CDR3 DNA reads TGTGCCAGCAGTCTTGGTCCGGGACAGGGACCGCCAGATACGCAGTATTTT. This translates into CASSLGPGQGPPDTQYF.

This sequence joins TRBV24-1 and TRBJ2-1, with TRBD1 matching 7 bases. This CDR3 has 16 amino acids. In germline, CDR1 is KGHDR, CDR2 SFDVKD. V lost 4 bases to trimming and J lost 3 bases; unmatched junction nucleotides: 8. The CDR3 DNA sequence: TGTGCCACCAGTGACCGCCCGGGACAGAGCTACAATGAGCAGTTCTTC. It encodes CATSDRPGQSYNEQFF.

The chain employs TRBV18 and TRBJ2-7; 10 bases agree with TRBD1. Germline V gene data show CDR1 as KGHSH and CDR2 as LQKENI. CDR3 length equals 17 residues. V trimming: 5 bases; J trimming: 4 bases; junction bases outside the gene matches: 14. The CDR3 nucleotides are TGTGCCAGCTCATCTAAATCCGGGACAGGGGCCCTATACGAGCAGTACTTC. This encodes CASSSKSGTGALYEQYF. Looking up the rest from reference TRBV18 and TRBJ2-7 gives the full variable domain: NAGVMQNPRHLVRRRGQEARLRCSPMKGHSHVYWYRQLPEEGLKFMVYLQKENIIDESGMPKERFSAEFPKEGPSILRIQQVVRGDSAAYFCASSSKSGTGALYEQYFGPGTRLTVT.

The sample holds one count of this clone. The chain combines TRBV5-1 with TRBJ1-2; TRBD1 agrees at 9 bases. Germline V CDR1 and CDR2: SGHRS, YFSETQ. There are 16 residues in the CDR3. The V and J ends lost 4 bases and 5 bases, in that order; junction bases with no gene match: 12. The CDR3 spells CASSLGGTGNLYGYTF. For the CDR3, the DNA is TGCGCCAGCAGCCTGGGGGGGACAGGGAACCTGTATGGCTACACCTTC.

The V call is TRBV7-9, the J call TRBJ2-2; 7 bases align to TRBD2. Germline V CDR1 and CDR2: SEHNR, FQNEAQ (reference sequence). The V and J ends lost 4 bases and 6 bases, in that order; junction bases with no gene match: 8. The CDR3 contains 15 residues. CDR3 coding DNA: TGTGCCAGCAGCTCCCCTACTAGCGCGCCCGGGGAGCTGTTTTTT. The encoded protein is CASSSPTSAPGELFF.

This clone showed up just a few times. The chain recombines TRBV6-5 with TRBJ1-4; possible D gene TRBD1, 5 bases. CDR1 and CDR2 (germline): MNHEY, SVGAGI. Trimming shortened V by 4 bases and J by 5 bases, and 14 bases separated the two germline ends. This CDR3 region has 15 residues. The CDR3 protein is CASSFSGGLNEKLFF. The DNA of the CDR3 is TGTGCCAGCAGTTTCTCGGGGGGACTCAATGAAAAACTGTTTTTT.

The CDR3 sequence is CASSPTGGVEKLFF. The CDR3 DNA sequence: TGTGCCAGCAGTCCCACAGGGGGTGTTGAAAAACTGTTTTTT. The chain joins TRBV6-4 to TRBJ1-4; 8 nucleotides agree with TRBD1. V trimming: 5 bases; J trimming: 7 bases; junction bases outside the gene matches: 6. Germline CDR1 is MRHNA and CDR2 is SNTAGT. The CDR3 has 14 amino acids.

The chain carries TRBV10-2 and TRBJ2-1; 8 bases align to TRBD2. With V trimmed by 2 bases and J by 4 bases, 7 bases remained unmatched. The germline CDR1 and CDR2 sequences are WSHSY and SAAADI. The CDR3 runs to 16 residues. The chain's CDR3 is CASSESRGGPYNEQFF. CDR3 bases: TGCGCCAGCAGTGAGAGCCGGGGGGGCCCTTACAATGAGCAGTTCTTC.

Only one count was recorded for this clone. The CDR3 DNA reads TGTGCCAGCAGCTTAGCGGACAGGGGTGTCTATGGCTACACCTTC. Amino acid sequence: CASSLADRGVYGYTF. The chain is built from TRBV13 and TRBJ1-2, with 9 bases matching TRBD1. The V segment lost 1 base and the J segment 4 bases; nucleotides outside the gene matches: 4. The CDR3 has 15 residues. The germline V gene has CDR1 PRHDT and CDR2 FYEKMQ (reference sequence). Based on the CDR3 plus reference TRBV13 and TRBJ1-2, the full variable domain is AAGVIQSPRHLIKEKRETATLKCYPIPRHDTVYWYQQGPGQDPQFLISFYEKMQSDKGSIPDRFSAQQFSDYHSELNMSSLELGDSALYFCASSLADRGVYGYTFGSGTRLTVV.

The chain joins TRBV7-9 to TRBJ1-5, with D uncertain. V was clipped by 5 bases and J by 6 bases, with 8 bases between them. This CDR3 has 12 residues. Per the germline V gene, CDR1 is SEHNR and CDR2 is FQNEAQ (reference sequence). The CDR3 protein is CASSRERQPQHF. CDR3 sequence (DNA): TGTGCCAGCAGCCGCGAGCGTCAGCCCCAGCATTTT.